The rows below give T cell receptor beta chains drawn from one sample of a study of Tregs in tolerant kidney transplant recipients. Using immunoSEQ multiplex PCR, the repertoire was profiled, and TCRdb retains in-frame clones only, with some absent. The profile covers under 300,000 clones, with 84% appearing a single time and over 0.5% taken by the ten largest. The specimen sequenced was CD4+ T cells from blood. The receptors derive from a human donor in good health. Each CDR3 is given with its conserved first and last residue.

CASSSPAGGRDEAFF	TRBV6-6	TRBJ1-1
CASSLGGRNPGAQYF	TRBV7-9	TRBJ2-5
CASGHPGLAGGDYNEQFF	TRBV5-4	TRBJ2-1
CASSTKRDRGGSMNTEAFF	TRBV7-9	TRBJ1-1
CASSVGSRAQPQHF	TRBV9	TRBJ1-5
CASHVADTQYF	TRBV2	TRBJ2-3
CASSEFGQGVYQPQHF	TRBV6-1	TRBJ1-5
CASSSHRREANYGYTF	TRBV5-1	TRBJ1-2
CASSLGGAHTPDTQYF	TRBV5-1	TRBJ2-3
CASSVVEGQGKEWYGYTF	TRBV9	TRBJ1-2
CASSQGKLAGSANEQFF	TRBV4-1	TRBJ2-1
CASSEQGAQGNTIYF	TRBV2	TRBJ1-3
CASSERTGMNTEAFF	TRBV6-1	TRBJ1-1
CASSYSVAGVGEQYF	TRBV6-5	TRBJ2-7
CASSHQRGEGSYEQYF	TRBV4-2	TRBJ2-7
CASSYSRGAGGEQFF	TRBV6-6	TRBJ2-1
CASSLGLAERQNIQYF	TRBV6-6	TRBJ2-4
CASSQGVGASSYNEQFF	TRBV4-1	TRBJ2-1
CASSSSLYSGNTIYF	TRBV19	TRBJ1-3
CASSLARPQGRALFGYTF	TRBV7-9	TRBJ1-2
CSVYQGTAGGANVLTF	TRBV29-1	TRBJ2-6
CASSLGLAGVFHSTDTQYF	TRBV4-1	TRBJ2-3
CASSEGGSPLHF	TRBV2	TRBJ1-6
CASSSSYEQYF	TRBV5-1	TRBJ2-7